Below, 31 T cell receptor beta chains from the same sample are listed, as sequenced in a study of CD8 T cells in ankylosing spondylitis. Findings and limits, study-wide: Apparently characteristic of ankylosing spondylitis blood was a TCR beta motif (under ten highly homologous variants).

MiXCR, applied by TCRdb to the 5' RACE reads, yields one record per CDR3 protein. The table lists hundreds of thousands of distinct CDR3 sequences, about an eighth of them singletons. The antigens for these receptors are not known. Sequenced input: blood, either unsorted or a sorted T cell fraction (not recorded which). Receptors were obtained from a male donor with ankylosing spondylitis.

The V gene is TRBV6-5, the J gene TRBJ2-3; perhaps TRBD1 as D (6 bases). Germline lookup yields CDR1 MNHEY and CDR2 SVGAGI. This CDR3 comprises 11 residues. The CDR3 spells CATTGRDTQYF. As DNA, the CDR3 is TGTGCTACGACAGGACGCGATACGCAGTATTTT.

This clonotype was recorded at least ten times. The rearrangement uses TRBV5-6 and TRBJ2-3; 7 bases are a match to TRBD2. Trimming took 7 bases from V and 6 from J; bases not matched to a gene: 11. This CDR3 is built from 14 residues. CDR1 is SGHDT, CDR2 YYEEEE, per germline. CDR3 region: CASHRLAALDTQYF. The CDR3 coding sequence is TGTGCCAGCCATCGGCTAGCGGCCTTGGATACGCAGTATTTT.

This clonotype was seen ten or more times. J is TRBJ2-1 and V is TRBV20-1, with a tentative D call TRBD2 (6 bases). Trimming pared 4 bases from V and 5 bases from J, leaving 18 bases between. The germline V gene has CDR1 DFQATT and CDR2 SNEGSKA (reference sequence). This CDR3 is 15 amino acids long. CDR3 coding DNA: TGCAGTGCTATGCACCGGGACTCCTCTGACAATGAGCAGTTCTTC. This codes for CSAMHRDSSDNEQFF.

This clonotype was counted a few times. In DNA form, the CDR3 reads TGTGCCAGCAGTTACGGGAGGAAGACCCAGTACTTC. Its translation: CASSYGRKTQYF. The rearrangement links TRBV7-9 to TRBJ2-5, with 7 bases identical to TRBD2. This CDR3 has 12 amino acids. Germline CDR1 reads SEHNR; CDR2 reads FQNEAQ (reference sequence). V was clipped by 6 bases and J by 6 bases; unmatched bases: 4.

The J gene is TRBJ2-2, the V gene TRBV24-1, with D perhaps TRBD1 (7 bases). The CDR3 extends over 15 amino acids. Trimming removed 1 base at V and 5 bases at J, with 10 bases between. CDR1 is KGHDR, CDR2 SFDVKD, per germline. This CDR3 is CATSDLQGRTGELFF. DNA for the CDR3: TGTGCCACCAGTGATTTACAGGGGAGGACCGGGGAGCTGTTTTTT.

The rearrangement joins TRBV4-2 to TRBJ1-2; 12 bases line up with TRBD1. CDR1 and CDR2 from the germline V gene are LGHNA and YNFKEQ. J was trimmed by 8 bases and V by 3 bases; bases with no gene match: 13. This CDR3 has 17 residues. This CDR3 reads CASSHAGRDRGLRGYTF. In DNA, the CDR3 is TGTGCCAGCAGCCATGCCGGACGGGACAGGGGGCTACGGGGCTACACCTTC.

The chain recombines TRBV5-6 with TRBJ2-7; the D is unclear. CDR3 length: 15 amino acids. CDR1 is SGHDT and CDR2 is YYEEEE in the germline V gene. The V end lost 1 base, the J end lost 0 bases, and 11 bases lay between the germline ends. CDR3 nucleotides: TGTGCCAGCAGCTTGACCAGCCTTAGCTCCTACGAGCAGTACTTC. Translated: CASSLTSLSSYEQYF.

This clonotype was counted many times. CDR3 in amino acids: CASSLPQGGGYTF. The CDR3 DNA sequence: TGTGCCAGCAGCTTGCCCCAGGGAGGTGGCTACACCTTC. This rearrangement joins TRBV5-6 to TRBJ1-2; tentatively, D is TRBD1 (5 bases). CDR1 SGHDT and CDR2 YYEEEE come from the germline V gene. Trimming removed 1 base at V and 7 bases at J, with 11 bases between. This CDR3 comprises 13 residues.

The chain recombines TRBV28 with TRBJ1-1; maybe TRBD1 (5 bases). V was pared by 9 bases and J by 0 bases, with 17 bases between. Germline CDR1 reads MDHEN; CDR2 reads SYDVKM. The CDR3 contains 15 residues. CDR3 loop: CASRYPGLMNTEAFF. The CDR3 DNA is TGTGCCAGTCGTTACCCGGGACTGATGAACACTGAAGCTTTCTTT.

The CDR3 protein is CASSPGLLEEDTQYF. The CDR3 nucleotides read TGTGCCAGCAGCCCGGGACTTCTGGAGGAAGATACGCAGTATTTT. The chain combines TRBV4-2 with TRBJ2-3, with D perhaps matching TRBD2 (6 bases). This CDR3 has 15 amino acids. From germline, CDR1 is LGHNA and CDR2 YNFKEQ. Between the trimmed V and J ends, which lost 4 bases and 5 bases, there was a span of 16 bases.

This clonotype was seen a handful of times. The chain has TRBV4-3 and TRBJ2-2, with 12 bases lining up with TRBD1. The CDR3 is made up of 16 amino acids. CDR1 and CDR2 from the germline V gene are LGHNA and YSLEER. J gave up 5 bases and V 4 bases, and 5 bases lay outside the gene matches. CDR3 DNA: TGCGCCAGCAGCCGAGGGACAGGGGGCGAAACCGGGGAGCTGTTTTTT. This codes for CASSRGTGGETGELFF.

This chain connects TRBV20-1 to TRBJ2-3; possible D gene TRBD2, 5 bases. Germline V gene data show CDR1 as DFQATT and CDR2 as SNEGSKA (reference sequence). Trimming stripped 5 bases from V and 2 bases from J, with 14 bases between. The CDR3 has 14 residues. The CDR3 spells CSAPRTPFTDTQYF. Written as DNA, the CDR3 is TGCAGTGCTCCACGGACTCCCTTCACAGATACGCAGTATTTT.

This clonotype was counted only a few times. The genes are TRBV7-8 and TRBJ2-5, with 8 bases that match TRBD1. Germline loops: CDR1 SGHVS, CDR2 FQNEAQ. CDR3 length: 16 residues. The junction had 11 bases not matched to a gene; V was cut back by 3 bases and J by 5 bases. CDR3 region: CASSLNGQGIVETQYF. For the CDR3, the DNA is TGTGCCAGCAGCTTGAATGGACAGGGTATCGTTGAGACCCAGTACTTC.

This clonotype was detected only a few times. CDR3 bases: TGTGCCACCAGCAGAGATTTCGTCGCAGGGGCCACTGAAGCTTTCTTT. The encoded protein is CATSRDFVAGATEAFF. This sequence joins TRBV15 and TRBJ1-1, with TRBD1 as a possible D gene (6 bases). V lost 0 bases and J lost 4, with 15 bases in between. The CDR3 totals 16 residues. CDR1 and CDR2 from the germline V gene are LNHNV and YYDKDF (reference sequence).

This chain links TRBV20-1 with TRBJ1-2; the match to TRBD1 covers 7 bases. The CDR3 is made up of 16 amino acids. CDR1 is DFQATT and CDR2 is SNEGSKA in the germline V gene (reference sequence). V lost 2 bases, J lost 4 bases, and 13 bases stayed unmatched. The CDR3 is CSARIVRDSRIYGYTF. DNA of the CDR3: TGCAGTGCTAGAATCGTCCGGGACAGCCGTATCTATGGCTACACCTTC.

This clonotype was seen ten or more times. The rearrangement uses TRBV20-1 and TRBJ2-5, with unresolved D. Germline values: CDR1 DFQATT, CDR2 SNEGSKA (reference sequence). The CDR3 spans 13 residues. V lost 3 bases to trimming and J lost 0 bases, with 8 bases between them. The CDR3 sequence: CSASKSYQETQYF. The CDR3 DNA sequence: TGCAGTGCTAGTAAATCGTACCAAGAGACCCAGTACTTC.

The rearrangement joins TRBV20-1 to TRBJ2-3; TRBD1 matches at 7 bases. The V gene end was trimmed by 7 bases and the J gene end by 2 bases; junction bases not matched to a gene: 15. This CDR3 contains 16 residues. Germline CDR1 DFQATT, CDR2 SNEGSKA (reference sequence). The CDR3 loop is CSVSFDPGQNTDTQYF. In DNA, the CDR3 is TGCAGTGTTTCCTTCGACCCGGGACAGAACACAGATACGCAGTATTTT.

The V call is TRBV6-2 or TRBV6-3, the J call TRBJ2-2; D possibly corresponds to TRBD1 (6 bases). CDR3 length: 14 residues. The V end lost 9 bases, the J end lost 1 base, and 12 bases lay between the germline ends. CDR1 and CDR2 (germline): MNHEY, SVGEGT. The CDR3 region has the DNA TGTGCCAGTTGGGACACGTGGAACACCGGGGAGCTGTTTTTT. Its translation is CASWDTWNTGELFF.

This clonotype was detected many times. This chain uses TRBV5-1 with TRBJ2-5, with 8 bases fitting TRBD2. This CDR3 spans 13 amino acids. Germline V CDR1 and CDR2: SGHRS, YFSETQ. Trimming removed 3 bases from V and 6 bases from J; junction bases left unmatched: 4. The CDR3 loop reads CASSSAGVKTQYF. CDR3 in DNA: TGCGCCAGCAGCTCAGCGGGAGTTAAGACCCAGTACTTC.

The chain couples TRBV5-6 to TRBJ2-7; weak D call: TRBD1 (6 bases). Germline loops: CDR1 SGHDT, CDR2 YYEEEE. Trimming cost V 3 bases and J 0 bases, with 19 bases left between them. CDR3 length: 17 residues. CDR3: CASSSPLTGASSYEQYF. CDR3 nucleotides: TGTGCCAGCAGCTCACCGTTGACAGGCGCGAGCTCCTACGAGCAGTACTTC.

V and J are TRBV6-5 and TRBJ1-2, with D perhaps matching TRBD1 (5 bases). The V end lost 2 bases, the J end lost 3 bases, and 7 bases lay between the germline ends. Germline assignment: CDR1 MNHEY and CDR2 SVGAGI. The CDR3 spans 13 residues. CDR3 region: CASSYDRYYGYTF. DNA for the CDR3: TGTGCCAGCAGTTACGACAGATACTATGGCTACACCTTC.

This clonotype was observed a few times. The chain links TRBV6-2 or TRBV6-3 to TRBJ1-2, with 10 bases fitting TRBD1. The CDR3 sequence is 16 residues long. The germline V gene has CDR1 MNHEY and CDR2 SVGEGT. Trimming cost V 7 bases and J 0 bases; bases outside gene matches: 8. CDR3 region: CASKSPGQGTNYGYTF. CDR3 coding DNA: TGTGCCAGCAAATCGCCGGGACAGGGGACTAACTATGGCTACACCTTC.

This clonotype showed up just a few times. The chain couples TRBV6-1 to TRBJ2-3; tentatively, D is TRBD1 (7 bases). Germline loops: CDR1 MNHNS, CDR2 SASEGT. CDR3 length equals 14 residues. Trimming took off 8 bases at V and 4 bases at J, with 16 bases between the two ends. The CDR3 DNA reads TGTGCCAGCGAGACAGGGAGGTATCCAGATACGCAGTATTTT. Protein product: CASETGRYPDTQYF.

J is TRBJ2-5 and V is TRBV20-1; D unresolved. The CDR3 consists of 12 residues. V dropped 3 bases and J dropped 3 bases, with 8 bases sitting between them. Germline assignment: CDR1 DFQATT and CDR2 SNEGSKA (reference sequence). CDR3 residues: CSASGVKETQYF. The CDR3 region has the DNA TGCAGTGCTAGCGGAGTAAAAGAGACCCAGTACTTC.

The chain carries TRBV29-1 and TRBJ1-3; D gene uncertain. The CDR3 extends over 12 amino acids. V was shortened by 4 bases and J by 2 bases, with 6 bases between the two germline ends. Germline-derived CDR1 and CDR2 are SQVTM and ANQGSEA. This CDR3 reads CSVGQPGNTIYF. CDR3 in DNA: TGCAGCGTTGGCCAGCCTGGAAACACCATATATTTT.

The V and J genes are TRBV6-5 and TRBJ1-1, with unresolved D. Germline V gene data show CDR1 as MNHEY and CDR2 as SVGAGI. V dropped 4 bases and J dropped 1 base, with 13 bases sitting between them. The CDR3 loop spans 15 amino acids. CDR3 sequence reads: CASSSFRLGNTEAFF. CDR3 nucleotides: TGTGCCAGCAGTTCCTTTCGTTTAGGGAACACTGAAGCTTTCTTT.

The chain carries TRBV5-1 and TRBJ2-2; 11 bases align to TRBD1. The CDR3 runs 15 residues. Losses at the gene ends were 2 bases for V and 7 bases for J; bases not matched to a gene: 4. Germline assignment: CDR1 SGHRS and CDR2 YFSETQ. DNA of the CDR3: TGCGCCAGCAGCTTCGGACAGGGGGCTATCGGGGAGCTGTTTTTT. This codes for CASSFGQGAIGELFF.

This clonotype was counted at least ten times. The J gene is TRBJ2-1, the V gene TRBV10-3; 13 nucleotides align to TRBD2. CDR1 ENHRY and CDR2 SYGVKD come from the germline V gene. Trimming removed 4 bases from V and 9 bases from J; junction bases left unmatched: 6. This CDR3 spans 15 amino acids. CDR3 loop: CAISALAGGIGEQFF. Here the CDR3 DNA reads TGTGCCATCAGTGCACTAGCGGGAGGGATAGGTGAGCAGTTCTTC.

This clonotype was recorded a few times. The chain employs TRBV6-1 and TRBJ1-4; 7 bases align to TRBD1. Trimming cost V 5 bases and J 5 bases; bases outside gene matches: 5. CDR3 length: 14 residues. The germline V gene has CDR1 MNHNS and CDR2 SASEGT. CDR3 protein: CASSPAGGNEKLFF. The DNA of the CDR3 is TGTGCCAGCAGTCCAGCAGGGGGGAATGAAAAACTGTTTTTT.

The chain couples TRBV20-1 to TRBJ2-3, with D hard to call. This CDR3 is built from 13 residues. Looked up from germline, CDR1 is DFQATT and CDR2 is SNEGSKA (reference sequence). V lost 4 bases and J 3 bases, leaving 11 bases between the germline ends. The CDR3 DNA follows: TGCAGTGCTACCCGCTCTGCTACAGATACGCAGTATTTT. It translates to CSATRSATDTQYF.

The J gene is TRBJ1-6, the V gene TRBV9; D gene uncertain. Germline assignment: CDR1 SGDLS and CDR2 YYNGEE. V was clipped by 0 bases and J by 12 bases, with 13 bases between them. The CDR3 is made up of 14 amino acids. CDR3 nucleotide sequence: TGTGCCAGCAGCGTAGGACGGGATCCCAGACCCCTCCACTTT. Protein product: CASSVGRDPRPLHF.